The clone carrying this T cell receptor beta chain has a count of ten or more. Antigen: not known. The data originate from a study of T cells in Graves' hyperthyroidism and ophthalmopathy. General study results and limits: Also found in blood were most expanded thyroid clonotypes above 0.001.

The CDR3 totals 16 residues. From germline, CDR1 is KGHSH and CDR2 LQKENI. Trimming shortened V by 3 bases and J by 2 bases, and 16 bases separated the two germline ends. Amplification of TCR beta CDR3 regions was performed using RNA transcripts as template. HTBI primers were used for first-round RT-PCR of the TCR CDR3. MiXCR, run by TCRdb on the multiplex PCR reads, gives a single entry per CDR3 protein. The sample shows 490,000 or so distinct CDR3 sequences, 15% to 20% of them seen only once. The receptor comes from a man in his forties with Graves' ophthalmopathy. The rearrangement links TRBV18 to TRBJ1-1, with D maybe TRBD1 (5 bases). The sample consisted of blood. The CDR3 DNA sequence: TGTGCCAGCTCACCTCGACCCGGGACCTCAAACACTGAAGCTTTCTTT. Translation: CASSPRPGTSNTEAFF. The variable domain in full, with the rest retrieved from reference TRBV18 and TRBJ1-1, is NAGVMQNPRHLVRRRGQEARLRCSPMKGHSHVYWYRQLPEEGLKFMVYLQKENIIDESGMPKERFSAEFPKEGPSILRIQQVVRGDSAAYFCASSPRPGTSNTEAFFGQGTRLTVV.